The 16 T cell receptor beta chains presented below share a single source sample, sequenced in a study of shared clonotypes between healthy human individuals. TCRdb's copy holds only in-frame clones and misses some; the assay was immunoSEQ multiplex PCR. Of about 2.1 million clones in the sample, roughly 95% are singletons; the top ten hold more than 1.5%. The naive CD8 fraction comprised CD45RO-negative cells positively selected for CCR7 and excluded terminally differentiated effector memory CD45RA+ cells. The specimen was naive CD8+ T cells from PBMCs. The origin of the receptors is a man younger than 35 in good health. Some clones in this sample may be carry-over from other donors' samples.

The rearrangement joins TRBV5-4 to TRBJ2-1; D gene uncertain. The V end lost 4 bases, the J end lost 4 bases, and 12 bases lay between the germline ends. This CDR3 has 14 residues. Germline-derived CDR1 and CDR2 are SGHNT and YYREEE (reference sequence). CDR3 in DNA: TGTGCCAGCAGCCCCGTGGTCGGGTACAATGAGCAGTTCTTC. As protein: CASSPVVGYNEQFF.

CDR3 coding DNA: TGCAGCGTTGAGAAGGCAGCCCAAGAGACCCAGTACTTC. Translating it yields CSVEKAAQETQYF. The rearrangement links TRBV29-1 to TRBJ2-5; D is undetermined. CDR1 and CDR2 (germline): SQVTM, ANQGSEA. With 3 bases removed from V and 1 base from J, the gap between germline ends came to 9 bases. The CDR3 sequence is 13 residues long.

This chain links TRBV28 with TRBJ2-1; 10 bases align to TRBD1. The CDR3 sequence is 15 residues long. Per the germline V gene, CDR1 is MDHEN and CDR2 is SYDVKM. V dropped 4 bases and J dropped 6; count of bases not matched to a gene: 6. CDR3 coding DNA: TGTGCCAGCAGTTCCCCGGACAGGGGGGGCAATGAGCAGTTCTTC. Translating gives CASSSPDRGGNEQFF.

The chain carries TRBV9 and TRBJ2-1; 8 nucleotides align to TRBD2. The V gene end was trimmed by 0 bases and the J gene end by 7 bases; junction bases not matched to a gene: 6. Germline V CDR1 and CDR2: SGDLS, YYNGEE. The CDR3 runs to 15 residues. In nucleotides, the CDR3 is TGTGCCAGCAGCGTAGGGACTAGCACAACGAATGAGCAGTTCTTC. Translating it yields CASSVGTSTTNEQFF. Looking up the rest from reference TRBV9 and TRBJ2-1 gives the full variable domain: DSGVTQTPKHLITATGQRVTLRCSPRSGDLSVYWYQQSLDQGLQFLIQYYNGEERAKGNILERFSAQQFPDLHSELNLSSLELGDSALYFCASSVGTSTTNEQFFGPGTRLTVL.

V is TRBV28 and J is TRBJ2-7; the D gene is possibly TRBD2 (5 bases). The V end was cut by 6 bases, the J end by 0 bases, with 18 bases between. Germline assignment: CDR1 MDHEN and CDR2 SYDVKM. The CDR3 has 16 amino acids. CDR3 amino acids: CASSSPFTRDSYEQYF. Here the CDR3 DNA reads TGTGCCAGCAGCTCACCGTTCACACGGGACTCCTACGAGCAGTACTTC.

The rearrangement joins TRBV6-5 to TRBJ1-4, with D perhaps TRBD1 (6 bases). CDR1 and CDR2 from the germline V gene are MNHEY and SVGAGI. The CDR3 is 14 amino acids. V was pared by 0 bases and J by 5 bases, with 7 bases between. CDR3 nucleotide sequence: TGTGCCAGCAGTTACTCCGGGGGCAATGAAAAACTGTTTTTT. Encoded protein: CASSYSGGNEKLFF.

The rearrangement links TRBV30 to TRBJ2-7; 10 nucleotides line up with TRBD1. CDR3 length equals 14 residues. Germline assignment: CDR1 GTSNPN and CDR2 SVGIG (reference sequence). V was clipped by 5 bases and J by 2 bases; unmatched bases: 6. The DNA of the CDR3 is TGTGCCTGGGAGGACAGGGGGGGAACCTACGAGCAGTACTTC. Its protein product is CAWEDRGGTYEQYF.

This chain joins TRBV27 and TRBJ2-7, with TRBD2 matching 11 bases. Germline loops: CDR1 MNHEY, CDR2 SMNVEV (reference sequence). After removal of 5 bases from V and 9 bases from J, the junction contained 9 bases not matched to a gene. The length of the CDR3 is 14 residues. CDR3 nucleotide sequence: TGTGCCAGCAGTGTACTAGCGGGAGCGACCGGGCAGTACTTC. Translating gives CASSVLAGATGQYF.

The chain is built from TRBV10-2 and TRBJ2-7; 11 bases agree with TRBD2. The V gene end was trimmed by 6 bases and the J gene end by 4 bases; junction bases not matched to a gene: 5. The length of the CDR3 is 14 residues. CDR1 and CDR2 (germline): WSHSY, SAAADI. The chain's CDR3 is CASREGLADYEQYF. CDR3 nucleotides: TGCGCCAGCAGGGAGGGACTAGCGGATTACGAGCAGTACTTC.

The V and J genes are TRBV7-2 and TRBJ1-5; D remains ambiguous. V shed 1 base and J shed 6 bases, with 4 bases lying between them. The V gene's germline CDR1 is SGHTA and CDR2 FQGNSA. The CDR3 loop spans 12 amino acids. The CDR3 is CASSLVTQPQHF. The CDR3 nucleotides read TGTGCCAGCAGCTTAGTGACTCAGCCCCAGCATTTT.

This clone occurred once. The V and J genes are TRBV5-3 and TRBJ2-1; 11 bases fit TRBD2. TRBV5-3 is an ORF, with its function uncertain. The CDR3 loop spans 16 amino acids. The J segment lost 8 bases and the V segment lost 4 bases, leaving 11 bases of the junction unmatched. The CDR3 spells CARSHILAGGPHEQFF. Here the CDR3 DNA reads TGTGCCAGAAGCCACATTTTAGCGGGAGGGCCCCATGAGCAGTTCTTC.

The chain has TRBV6-1 and TRBJ1-1; weak D call: TRBD1 (5 bases). The germline V gene has CDR1 MNHNS and CDR2 SASEGT. Trimming took off 8 bases at V and 4 bases at J, with 11 bases between the two ends. The CDR3 has 12 residues. This chain's CDR3 is CASAAGFTEAFF. For the CDR3, the DNA is TGTGCCAGCGCGGCAGGGTTCACTGAAGCTTTCTTT.

This clone showed up just once. V gene TRBV27 combines with J gene TRBJ2-1; 7 positions agree with TRBD1. Germline V gives CDR1 MNHEY, CDR2 SMNVEV (reference sequence). CDR3 length equals 14 residues. With V trimmed by 5 bases and J by 7 bases, 8 bases remained unmatched. CDR3 bases: TGTGCCAGCAGTCCCTTACAACAGGGGAATGAGCAGTTCTTC. Protein sequence: CASSPLQQGNEQFF.

This sequence joins TRBV7-9 and TRBJ1-2; no reliable D call. In germline, CDR1 is SEHNR, CDR2 FQNEAQ (reference sequence). Trimming cost V 4 bases and J 1 base, with 10 bases left between them. The CDR3 runs 14 residues. The CDR3 region is CASSSPEDNYGYTF. CDR3 nucleotide sequence: TGTGCCAGCAGCTCCCCGGAGGATAACTATGGCTACACCTTC.

The chain combines TRBV28 with TRBJ2-7; D uncertain. The V end lost 5 bases, the J end lost 0 bases, and 11 bases lay between the germline ends. Per germline, CDR1 MDHEN and CDR2 SYDVKM. This CDR3 contains 14 residues. CDR3 in DNA: TGTGCCAGCAGTATACTGTCTTCCTCCTACGAGCAGTACTTC. Amino acid sequence: CASSILSSSYEQYF.

The chain has TRBV9 and TRBJ2-1; 10 bases agree with TRBD2. The germline V gene has CDR1 SGDLS and CDR2 YYNGEE. With V trimmed by 3 bases and J by 7 bases, 7 bases remained unmatched. CDR3 length equals 15 residues. CDR3 sequence (DNA): TGTGCCAGCAGCGCCAGGACTAGCGGCCTTAATGAGCAGTTCTTC. The encoded protein is CASSARTSGLNEQFF. The full variable domain, in which reference TRBV9 and TRBJ2-1 provide the parts outside the CDR3, is DSGVTQTPKHLITATGQRVTLRCSPRSGDLSVYWYQQSLDQGLQFLIQYYNGEERAKGNILERFSAQQFPDLHSELNLSSLELGDSALYFCASSARTSGLNEQFFGPGTRLTVL.